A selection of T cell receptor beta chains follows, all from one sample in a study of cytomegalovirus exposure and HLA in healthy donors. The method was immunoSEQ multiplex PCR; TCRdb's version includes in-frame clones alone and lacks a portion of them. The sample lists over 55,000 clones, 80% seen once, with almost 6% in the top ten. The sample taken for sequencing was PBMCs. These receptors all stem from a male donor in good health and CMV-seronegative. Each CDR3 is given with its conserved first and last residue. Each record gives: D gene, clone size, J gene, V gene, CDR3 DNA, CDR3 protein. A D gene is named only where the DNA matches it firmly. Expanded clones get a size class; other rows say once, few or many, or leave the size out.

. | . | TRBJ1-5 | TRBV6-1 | TGTGCCAGCAGTGAGATGGGGGGAGAAGGTCAGCCCCAGCATTTT | CASSEMGGEGQPQHF
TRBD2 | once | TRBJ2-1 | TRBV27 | TGTGCCAGCAGCCCCGGGACTAGCGGGGTAGAGCAGTTCTTC | CASSPGTSGVEQFF
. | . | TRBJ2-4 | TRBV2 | TGTGCCAGCAGTCTACTAGCTCTCGTCATTCAGTACTTC | CASSLLALVIQYF
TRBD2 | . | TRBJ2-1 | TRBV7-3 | TGTGCCAGCAGCTCCACCCCAGCGGGGGGGTTCGGTGAGCAGTTCTTC | CASSSTPAGGFGEQFF
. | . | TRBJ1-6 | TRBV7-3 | TGTGCCAGCAGCTTACAGCACGGGATTTCACCCCTCCACTTT | CASSLQHGISPLHF
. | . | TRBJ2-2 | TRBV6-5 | TGTGCCAGCAGTTACAACACGAGGGTCGGGGAGCTGTTTTTT | CASSYNTRVGELFF
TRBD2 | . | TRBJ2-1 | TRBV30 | TGTGCCTGGAGAGGACTAGCGTGGGGTTATCCGTTCTTC | CAWRGLAWGYPFF
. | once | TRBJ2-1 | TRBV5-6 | TGTGCCAGCAGCTTGGGGCAGGTAAACAATGAGCAGTTCTTC | CASSLGQVNNEQFF
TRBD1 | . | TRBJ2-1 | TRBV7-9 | TGTGCCAGCAGCAGTACAGGGGCCGCCGAGAGCTCCTACAATGAGCAGTTCTTC | CASSSTGAAESSYNEQFF
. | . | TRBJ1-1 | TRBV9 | TGTGCCAGCAGAGCCCAGGGCGACACTGAAGCTTTCTTT | CASRAQGDTEAFF
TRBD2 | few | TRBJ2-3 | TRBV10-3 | TGTGCCATCAGTGAGCCGCTTGGGACTAGCGGGGGGGGCAGGGAATCCACAGATACGCAGTATTTT | CAISEPLGTSGGGRESTDTQYF
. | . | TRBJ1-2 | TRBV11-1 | TGTGCCAGCAGCTTAACGACAGGCAACTATGGCTACACCTTC | CASSLTTGNYGYTF
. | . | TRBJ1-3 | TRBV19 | TGTGCCAGTAGTGTACGGACAGCTAACTCTGGAAACACCATATATTTT | CASSVRTANSGNTIYF
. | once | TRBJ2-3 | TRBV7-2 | TGTGCCAGCAGCTTAATCCGTAACACAGATACGCAGTATTTT | CASSLIRNTDTQYF
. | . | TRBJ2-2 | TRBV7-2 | TGTGCCAGCAGCATTAGGGTCACGGGGACCGGGGAGCTGTTTTTT | CASSIRVTGTGELFF
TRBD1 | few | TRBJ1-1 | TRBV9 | TGTGCCAGCAGCGTAGCGGGACAGGGGAGCACTGAAGCTTTCTTT | CASSVAGQGSTEAFF
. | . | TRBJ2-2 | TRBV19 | TGTGCCAGTAGTATGGGCCGAGGGGGTCCCGGGGAGCTGTTTTTT | CASSMGRGGPGELFF
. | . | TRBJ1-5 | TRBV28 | TGTGCCAGCAGTTTCCTCCGGGTCACCAATCAGCCCCAGCATTTT | CASSFLRVTNQPQHF